One sample yielded the 18 T cell receptor beta chains listed below, sequenced in a study of cytomegalovirus exposure and HLA in healthy donors. Using immunoSEQ multiplex PCR, the repertoire was profiled, and TCRdb retains in-frame clones only, with some absent. The data contain over 200,000 clones, over 75% of them seen just once; the ten biggest clones take up about 2%. Sequencing was performed on PBMCs. These receptors were collected from a woman younger than 30 in good health and CMV-seropositive.

V is TRBV28 and J is TRBJ2-3; 11 positions match TRBD2. J gave up 2 bases and V 8 bases, and 6 bases lay outside the gene matches. Germline assignment: CDR1 MDHEN and CDR2 SYDVKM. The CDR3 loop spans 15 amino acids. CDR3 protein: CASGTSGRFTDTQYF. Written as DNA, the CDR3 is TGTGCCAGCGGCACTAGCGGGAGATTCACAGATACGCAGTATTTT.

The chain combines TRBV6-5 with TRBJ1-2, with TRBD1 matching 11 bases. Trimming at V came to 6 bases and at J to 6 bases, leaving 6 bases not matched to a gene. Germline V gene lookup returns CDR1 MNHEY and CDR2 SVGAGI. This CDR3 has 14 amino acids. For the CDR3, the DNA is TGTGCCAGCAGATGGGACAGGGGGGGGGATGGCTACACCTTC. Translated: CASRWDRGGDGYTF.

A few counts support this clone. The V call is TRBV2, the J call TRBJ1-2; 11 bases are a match to TRBD1. The CDR3 covers 13 residues. Germline values: CDR1 SNHLY, CDR2 FYNNEI. V gave up 9 bases and J gave up 6 bases; unmatched junction bases: 6. CDR3 sequence reads: CARPDRGPHGYTF. In nucleotides, the CDR3 is TGTGCCAGGCCGGACAGGGGGCCCCATGGCTACACCTTC.

This clone was seen a single time. The chain joins TRBV5-1 to TRBJ2-2; no reliable D call. V lost 6 bases, J lost 0 bases, and 9 bases lay in between. Germline-derived CDR1 and CDR2 are SGHRS and YFSETQ. The CDR3 runs 14 residues. CDR3 DNA: TGCGCCAGCAACGAGGCCCCGAACACCGGGGAGCTGTTTTTT. Encoded protein: CASNEAPNTGELFF.

Only a few counts were recorded for this clone. The J gene is TRBJ2-3, the V gene TRBV18; D is perhaps TRBD2 (5 bases). Germline V lookup: CDR1 KGHSH, CDR2 LQKENI. The CDR3 runs 14 residues. V dropped 4 bases and J dropped 1 base, with 9 bases sitting between them. The CDR3 coding sequence is TGTGCCAGCTCACTACTACTAGGCACAGATACGCAGTATTTT. Translating gives CASSLLLGTDTQYF. Complete variable domain (other parts from reference TRBV18 and TRBJ2-3): NAGVMQNPRHLVRRRGQEARLRCSPMKGHSHVYWYRQLPEEGLKFMVYLQKENIIDESGMPKERFSAEFPKEGPSILRIQQVVRGDSAAYFCASSLLLGTDTQYFGPGTRLTVL.

This clone was seen only a few times. This rearrangement joins TRBV28 to TRBJ1-2, with D tentatively TRBD1 (6 bases). The CDR3 is made up of 15 amino acids. V lost 5 bases to trimming and J lost 3 bases, with 16 bases between them. Germline CDR1 reads MDHEN; CDR2 reads SYDVKM. This chain's CDR3 is CASSPTGTYDYGYTF. CDR3 coding DNA: TGTGCCAGCAGTCCTACAGGGACCTATGACTATGGCTACACCTTC.

The V and J genes are TRBV6-5 and TRBJ2-3, with 9 nucleotides matching TRBD1. The CDR3 runs to 15 residues. Germline values: CDR1 MNHEY, CDR2 SVGAGI. V lost 4 bases, J lost 1 base, and 3 bases stayed unmatched. DNA for the CDR3: TGTGCCAGCAGTTCCGGGGACAGGGGCACAGATACGCAGTATTTT. This encodes CASSSGDRGTDTQYF.

The V and J genes are TRBV30 and TRBJ2-2; 8 bases map to TRBD1. Germline-derived CDR1 and CDR2 are GTSNPN and SVGIG (reference sequence). CDR3 size: 13 residues. Trimming cost V 7 bases and J 5 bases; bases outside gene matches: 6. CDR3 amino acids: CAFQGAWTGELFF. DNA of the CDR3: TGTGCCTTCCAGGGGGCGTGGACCGGGGAGCTGTTTTTT.

The chain joins TRBV6-1 to TRBJ2-1; 12 bases agree with TRBD2. This CDR3 comprises 15 residues. V lost 7 bases and J lost 1; bases outside the gene matches: 2. Germline-derived CDR1 and CDR2 are MNHNS and SASEGT. The CDR3 DNA reads as TGTGCCAGCACGACTAGCGGGAGTTCCTACAATGAGCAGTTCTTC. Its protein is CASTTSGSSYNEQFF.

The genes are TRBV5-1 and TRBJ2-7; no reliable D call. Germline V gene lookup returns CDR1 SGHRS and CDR2 YFSETQ. Trimming removed 0 bases at V and 0 bases at J, with 10 bases between. The CDR3 is 15 amino acids. For the CDR3, the DNA is TGCGCCAGCAGCTTGGAGGCAGGTAGCTCCTACGAGCAGTACTTC. It translates to CASSLEAGSSYEQYF.

This clone was counted a few times. The chain is built from TRBV6-5 and TRBJ1-5, with D tentatively TRBD1 (5 bases). The CDR3 has 14 amino acids. Per germline, CDR1 MNHEY and CDR2 SVGAGI. V was shortened by 0 bases and J by 8 bases, with 11 bases between the two germline ends. This CDR3 is CASSYSGVMEPQHF. The CDR3 DNA follows: TGTGCCAGCAGTTACTCAGGGGTTATGGAGCCCCAGCATTTT.

The chain combines TRBV30 with TRBJ1-2, with unresolved D. The CDR3 loop spans 13 amino acids. Germline values: CDR1 GTSNPN, CDR2 SVGIG (reference sequence). Trimming took 2 bases from V and 4 from J, leaving 11 bases between them. This CDR3 is CAWSMGEGYGYTF. The CDR3 nucleotides read TGTGCCTGGAGTATGGGAGAAGGCTATGGCTACACCTTC.

V gene TRBV4-1 combines with J gene TRBJ1-2; 10 positions match TRBD1. Trimming cost V 2 bases and J 11 bases; bases outside gene matches: 5. Germline CDR1 and CDR2: MGHRA and YSYEKL. This CDR3 is built from 13 residues. Written as DNA, the CDR3 is TGCGCCAGCAGCCAAACAAGACAGGGGGCTTACACCTTC. This gives the protein CASSQTRQGAYTF.

This clone was seen a single time. The rearrangement uses TRBV15 and TRBJ2-7; the D is unclear. Germline V CDR1 and CDR2: LNHNV, YYDKDF (reference sequence). This CDR3 comprises 13 residues. Trimming removed 6 bases at V and 5 bases at J, with 14 bases between. The CDR3 nucleotides are TGTGCCACCAGTCTTCGTGAGTATCACGAGCAGTACTTC. Encoded protein: CATSLREYHEQYF.

The chain joins TRBV2 to TRBJ2-6; TRBD1 is a possible D gene (5 bases). The V gene lost 6 bases and the J gene lost 0 bases, with 12 bases spanning the gap. The CDR3 extends over 16 amino acids. Germline CDR1 is SNHLY and CDR2 is FYNNEI. The CDR3 DNA follows: TGTGCCAGCAGGCAGGGTCTAGGCTCTGGGGCCAACGTCCTGACTTTC. Translation: CASRQGLGSGANVLTF.

This clone showed up just once. The J gene is TRBJ2-1, the V gene TRBV7-8; 11 bases align to TRBD1. J lost 12 bases, V lost 5 bases, and 9 bases had no gene match. CDR1 and CDR2 (germline): SGHVS, FQNEAQ. The CDR3 covers 14 residues. CDR3 in amino acids: CASSAPGQGDPQFF. In DNA form, the CDR3 reads TGTGCCAGCAGCGCTCCGGGACAGGGGGACCCGCAGTTCTTC.

This chain uses TRBV15 with TRBJ1-2; D perhaps matches TRBD1 (5 bases). The CDR3 totals 14 residues. Germline lookup yields CDR1 LNHNV and CDR2 YYDKDF (reference sequence). Trimming removed 7 bases from V and 8 bases from J, with 20 bases in between. The CDR3 sequence: CATTREGQGMGYTF. In DNA form, the CDR3 reads TGTGCCACCACCAGGGAAGGGCAGGGCATGGGCTACACCTTC. Looking up the rest from reference TRBV15 and TRBJ1-2 gives the full variable domain: DAMVIQNPRYQVTQFGKPVTLSCSQTLNHNVMYWYQQKSSQAPKLLFHYYDKDFNNEADTPDNFQSRRPNTSFCFLDIRSPGLGDTAMYLCATTREGQGMGYTFGSGTRLTVV.

This clone was seen a few times. The J gene is TRBJ2-3, the V gene TRBV9; possible D gene TRBD1, 6 bases. The germline V gene encodes CDR1 SGDLS and CDR2 YYNGEE. The CDR3 runs 15 residues. Trimming cost V 0 bases and J 1 base, with 9 bases left between them. DNA for the CDR3: TGTGCCAGCAGCGTAGTTGCAGGGGGCACAGATACGCAGTATTTT. Protein sequence: CASSVVAGGTDTQYF.